This TCR beta chain was sequenced in a study of OX40 agonist ivuxolimab in advanced cancers. Study-level background: Patient treatment consisted of intravenous ivuxolimab administration every 2 weeks at 0.01 to 10 mg/kg.

Study observations and caveats: In CD8+ T cells, expanded clones were on average more numerous than in CD4+. What antigens the expanded peripheral T cells recognized was never established.

Sequencing used immunoSEQ multiplex PCR; TCRdb keeps in-frame clones, though not all of them. The table shows about 53,000 clones, with roughly 84% occurring only once. Germline CDR1 SGHTA, CDR2 FQGNSA. The ends were cut back, 2 bases at V and 8 bases at J, with 16 bases in the middle. The CDR3 loop spans 15 amino acids. On this clone itself: Its cognate antigen is unknown.

This specimen consisted of CD4+ or CD8+ T cells sorted from blood, obtained in a trial of the OX40 agonist ivuxolimab. This chain joins TRBV7-2 and TRBJ2-1; TRBD2 is a possible D gene (5 bases). The receptor's source is an adult with an advanced solid tumor such as melanoma, head and neck, liver or kidney cancer. The CDR3 is CASSLFGQNGDEQFF. The CDR3 DNA follows: TGTGCCAGCAGCTTATTTGGGCAGAACGGGGATGAGCAGTTCTTC.